This record looks at one TCR beta chain sequence and its context. The antigen remains unidentified. The V and J ends lost 6 bases and 3 bases respectively, with 17 bases between them. The CDR3 is 15 residues long. It was template switching that added a universal primer site, and there were unique molecular identifiers on the cDNA. TCRdb ran MiXCR on the 5' RACE reads and lists one entry per CDR3 protein. Here the sample spans 600,000 to 850,000 distinct CDR3 sequences, roughly 20% being singletons. The sample originates from a study of identical twins. Whole-study results and caveats: Within monozygotic twins, out-of-frame TCR alpha sharing was underestimated by the models.

These data were likewise used in another study, on T cells expressing NK-cell markers. That report adds: Sorted CD3+CD56+NKG2C+, CD3+CD56+NKG2C- and CD3+CD56-NKG2C+ T cells provided the TCR beta repertoires. Leadership of the CD3+CD56-NKG2C+ fraction also belonged to these clonotypes in several donors.

This chain joins TRBV12-3 or TRBV12-4 and TRBJ1-1, with D hard to call. The sequenced sample consisted of PBMCs. The clonotype comes from a woman under 30 in good health. The DNA for the CDR3 is TGTGCCAGCAGCCGGGTTTGGGAGGGAGACACTGAAGCTTTCTTT. Protein sequence: CASSRVWEGDTEAFF.